The rows below give T cell receptor beta chains drawn from one sample of a study of cytomegalovirus exposure and HLA in healthy donors. Profiling relied on immunoSEQ multiplex PCR, and the TCRdb table lists in-frame clones only, not all of them. This table holds 200,000 to 250,000 clones, under 80% found once. What was sequenced was PBMCs. The receptors here all came from a woman aged 25 to 39 in good health and CMV-seronegative. The CDR3 runs from the conserved cysteine through the conserved F or W. The D gene is left open where the match is weak. Size tells how often a clone was seen (once, few, many) or the class of an expanded clone, and some rows leave it out.

d_gene	v_gene	abundance	j_gene	CDR3nt	CDR3aa
.	TRBV2	once	TRBJ1-2	TGTGCCAGCACCCGGGACATCGAATATGGCTACACCTTC	CASTRDIEYGYTF
.	TRBV18	.	TRBJ2-7	TGTGCCAGCTCACCACCGGGGACTCAGACCTACGAGCAGTACTTC	CASSPPGTQTYEQYF
.	TRBV4-2	.	TRBJ2-2	TGTGCCAGCAGCCAAGATACCGGGGAGGGGGAGCTGTTTTTT	CASSQDTGEGELFF
.	TRBV4-1	few	TRBJ2-2	TGCGCCAGCAGCCAATGGGCGACGGTGAATTCCGGGGAGCTGTTTTTT	CASSQWATVNSGELFF
TRBD2	TRBV5-6	.	TRBJ2-1	TGTGCCAGCAGGTCTCTTCGTAGCGGGAGCTACAATGAGCAGTTCTTC	CASRSLRSGSYNEQFF
TRBD1	TRBV7-3	.	TRBJ2-7	TGTGCCAGCAGCCTGGACAGGAAGACCTACGAGCAGTACTTC	CASSLDRKTYEQYF
.	TRBV9	.	TRBJ1-2	TGTGCCAGCAGCCGTACCCTAGACTCTGGGGGCTACACCTTC	CASSRTLDSGGYTF
TRBD2	TRBV28	.	TRBJ2-3	TGTGCCAGCACCGGACTAGGGTGGGGAGAGATGCAGTATTTT	CASTGLGWGEMQYF
TRBD2	TRBV7-7	.	TRBJ2-3	TGTGCTAGCAGCGCCACTAGCGGGAGGTCGGATACGCAGTATTTT	CASSATSGRSDTQYF
TRBD1	TRBV18	.	TRBJ2-1	TGTGCCAGCTCAGAGAACAGGGGAAACAATGAGCAGTTCTTC	CASSENRGNNEQFF
.	TRBV5-4	.	TRBJ2-7	TGTGCCAGCAGCTTGGGGGGGGGCAGGTTCAACGAGCAGTACTTC	CASSLGGGRFNEQYF
TRBD1	TRBV30	.	TRBJ2-7	TGTGCCTGGCGACAGGGAACCTACGAGCAGTACTTC	CAWRQGTYEQYF
.	TRBV9	.	TRBJ1-2	TGTGCCAGCAGCCCAAGAACCGGTGGCTACACCTTC	CASSPRTGGYTF
TRBD2	TRBV7-3	.	TRBJ2-7	TGTGCCAGCAGCCCTTCTAGCGGGATACTCTACGAGCAGTACTTC	CASSPSSGILYEQYF
.	TRBV10-1	.	TRBJ1-1	TGCGCCAGCAGTGAGTCAATAGGGGCGAACACTGAAGCTTTCTTT	CASSESIGANTEAFF
.	TRBV6-1	once	TRBJ1-3	TGTGCCAGCACCACGAGCGGGGGGGGAAACACCATATATTTT	CASTTSGGGNTIYF
TRBD1	TRBV5-1	once	TRBJ2-3	TGCGCCAGCAGCGTCCCGGGACAGGGGCTCACAGATACGCAGTATTTT	CASSVPGQGLTDTQYF
TRBD1	TRBV18	.	TRBJ2-3	TGTGCCAGCTCACGGGGGACAGCTAGCACAGATACGCAGTATTTT	CASSRGTASTDTQYF
TRBD1	TRBV18	.	TRBJ1-5	TGTGCCAGCTCACCCCGGGACAGGGGTAATCAGCCCCAGCATTTT	CASSPRDRGNQPQHF
.	TRBV5-1	.	TRBJ2-1	TGCGCCAGCAGCTCTCTCGGAGGCCACAATGAGCAGTTCTTC	CASSSLGGHNEQFF
TRBD2	TRBV7-3	.	TRBJ2-5	TGTGCCAGCAGCTTAGCGGGAGGGCCGCAGACCCAGTACTTC	CASSLAGGPQTQYF
.	TRBV13	.	TRBJ2-7	TGTGCCAGCAGCTCACAGGGTTACGAGCAGTACTTC	CASSSQGYEQYF
.	TRBV5-4	.	TRBJ2-1	TGTGCCAGCAGCCCGGGTGCCAATGAGCAGTTCTTC	CASSPGANEQFF
.	TRBV15	.	TRBJ1-3	TGTGCCACCAGCAGAGAAAGTCGGGTAGATTTT	CATSRESRVDF
TRBD1	TRBV11-3	few	TRBJ1-4	TGTGCCAGCAGCATCAGGGGGGTTGAAGAAAAACTGTTTTTT	CASSIRGVEEKLFF
TRBD1	TRBV30	.	TRBJ2-7	TGTGCCTGGAGCCCGGACAGGGGGCGCGAGCAGTACTTC	CAWSPDRGREQYF
.	TRBV12-2	few	TRBJ1-2	TGTGCAAGTCGCTCCGGAGGACGGTCCTCCTGTGGCTACACCTTC	CASRSGGRSSCGYTF
.	TRBV14	.	TRBJ1-1	TGTGCCAGCAGCCAGGACAGAGGGGCTGTCGCTTTCTTT	CASSQDRGAVAFF
.	TRBV11-3	.	TRBJ2-1	TGTGCCAGCAGCTTAGGGGCGATCTCCTACAATGAGCAGTTCTTC	CASSLGAISYNEQFF
TRBD2	TRBV2	.	TRBJ2-5	TGTGCCAGCAGCCGGGGGGGTAGCGGGCCAAAAGGAGAGACCCAGTACTTC	CASSRGGSGPKGETQYF
TRBD2	TRBV19	.	TRBJ2-1	TGTGCCAGTAGTATTCAGCTAGCGGCCTACAATGAGCAGTTCTTC	CASSIQLAAYNEQFF
.	TRBV6-1	.	TRBJ1-2	TGTGCCAGCCACAGGGAGAACTATAGTGGCTACACCTTC	CASHRENYSGYTF
.	TRBV30	.	TRBJ2-1	TGTGCCTGGAGTGTAGCGAGCTCCTACAATGAGCAGTTCTTC	CAWSVASSYNEQFF
TRBD1	TRBV16	.	TRBJ1-1	TGTGCCAGCAGCCAGGAGGACAGGAAGAATGAAGCTTTCTTT	CASSQEDRKNEAFF
TRBD1	TRBV6-1	.	TRBJ1-2	TGTGCCAGCGGACAGGGGCACTATGGCTACACCTTC	CASGQGHYGYTF
TRBD1	TRBV9	.	TRBJ1-4	TGTGCCAGCAGCTTGGAGACAGGGGTAGGAAAACTGTTTTTT	CASSLETGVGKLFF
TRBD2	TRBV27	few	TRBJ2-5	TGTGCCAGCAGTTTAAGGTCTAGCGGGTTCCAAGAGGCCCAGTACTTC	CASSLRSSGFQEAQYF
.	TRBV19	.	TRBJ2-7	TGTGCCACCACCTCGGGGTTCGCCCACGAGCAGTACTTC	CATTSGFAHEQYF
.	TRBV19	few	TRBJ2-5	TGTGCCAGTAGTACCCCCGGGACACCACAAGAGACCCAGTACTTC	CASSTPGTPQETQYF
.	TRBV27	few	TRBJ2-2	TGTGCCAGCACCGGGATTCGAGGCGACACCGGGGAGCTGTTTTTT	CASTGIRGDTGELFF
.	TRBV7-2	.	TRBJ1-6	TGTGCCAGCAGCTTACAAGGGGTAACACGCTCACCCCTCCACTTT	CASSLQGVTRSPLHF
TRBD2	TRBV15	.	TRBJ2-2	TGTGCCACCAGCAGAGATAAAGCGGGAGGTGCCGGGGAGCTGTTTTTT	CATSRDKAGGAGELFF
.	TRBV27	.	TRBJ1-1	TGTGCCAGCAGTCCGGACAGAATGAACACTGAAGCTTTCTTT	CASSPDRMNTEAFF
.	TRBV5-3	.	TRBJ1-5	TGTGCCAGCACCCGCCGGGAATGGGGCAATCAGCCCCAGCATTTT	CASTRREWGNQPQHF
TRBD2	TRBV15	.	TRBJ2-1	TGTGCCACCATCATACAAATACCGGGACTAGCGGGCCCCGCGGGTGAGCAGTTCTTC	CATIIQIPGLAGPAGEQFF
.	TRBV18	.	TRBJ2-5	TGTGCCAGCTCACCACGATTGAGGGACCAAGAGACCCAGTACTTC	CASSPRLRDQETQYF
.	TRBV27	.	TRBJ2-2	TGTGCCAGCAGGACGTTGGGCCCCACCGGGGAGCTGTTTTTT	CASRTLGPTGELFF
TRBD2	TRBV9	.	TRBJ2-1	TGTGCCAGCAGCTTTGGCGGGGGGTCCTACAATGAGCAGTTCTTC	CASSFGGGSYNEQFF
.	TRBV2	.	TRBJ2-1	TGTGCCAGCCTCCCACCAGGGGATGAGCAGTTCTTC	CASLPPGDEQFF
.	TRBV15	.	TRBJ2-1	TGTGCCACCAGTCAGATTATAAACAATGAGCAGTTCTTC	CATSQIINNEQFF
.	TRBV13	.	TRBJ2-5	TGTGCCAGCAGCTTAGGCGCCCGGGGAGAGACCCAGTACTTC	CASSLGARGETQYF
.	TRBV6-5	few	TRBJ1-6	TGTGCCAGCAGCGACAGGTGGAGGAGTTCACCCCTCCACTTT	CASSDRWRSSPLHF
.	TRBV6-6	.	TRBJ1-3	TGTGCCAGCAGTCCGACTGAAGACACCATATATTTT	CASSPTEDTIYF
.	TRBV19	.	TRBJ2-1	TGTGCCAGTAGTATACAGGGCTATGAGCAGTTCTTC	CASSIQGYEQFF
.	TRBV7-3	.	TRBJ2-2	TGTGCCAGCAGCCTATACCCCGGGGAGCTGTTTTTT	CASSLYPGELFF
.	TRBV30	.	TRBJ1-2	TGTGCCTGGAGTGATACCTCAAGGGGTGGCTACACCTTC	CAWSDTSRGGYTF
TRBD1	TRBV27	.	TRBJ2-7	TGTGCCAGCGGAACAGACAGGGCCTACGAGCAGTACTTC	CASGTDRAYEQYF